The entry below gives a single T cell receptor (beta chain) sequence along with its context. The sample belongs to a study of shared clonotypes between healthy human individuals. Data came from immunoSEQ multiplex PCR; TCRdb stores just in-frame clones and leaves some out. The sample has 500,000 to 650,000 clones, roughly 79% seen once. The CDR3 covers 15 residues. Germline V lookup: CDR1 MNHEY, CDR2 SMNVEV (reference sequence). Trimming stripped 5 bases from V and 7 bases from J, with 21 bases between. This TCR came from a woman in her 40s in good health. Some clones in this sample may be carry-over from other donors' samples. The chain employs TRBV27 and TRBJ2-7; D call uncertain. The sequenced material came from PBMCs. CDR3 sequence: CASSTTFTAYGEQYF. CDR3 in DNA: TGTGCCAGCAGTACGACCTTTACAGCGTATGGGGAGCAGTACTTC.